This record concerns one T cell receptor (beta chain) sequence. This specimen comes from a study of blood T cell repertoires in COVID-19. In the study overall: Samples taken during acute and convalescent COVID-19 were collected in the United States, Italy and Spain. Nucleic acid was either cDNA or gDNA, and it came from T cells, B-cell-depleted T cells, or PBMCs.

Trimming left V 0 bases short and J 5 bases short, with 11 bases between. Germline V gene lookup returns CDR1 LNHNV and CDR2 YYDKDF (reference sequence). CDR3 length equals 16 residues. Original analysis: It was from reference gene primer amplification that nucleated cell counts were estimated. TCRdb keeps only in-frame clones here, not all; method: immunoSEQ multiplex PCR. V and J calls and clone size follow that table, whereas D and trimming were derived from the DNA. The repertoire holds around 200,000 clones, with around nine tenths as singletons. The V gene is TRBV15, the J gene TRBJ1-6; TRBD1 might be the D (5 bases). The receptor was derived from a man in his forties or fifties with acute or convalescent COVID-19. Sequenced material: peripheral blood. CDR3 DNA sequence: TGTGCCACCAGCAGAGACAGGGTCTGGAATAATTCACCCCTCCACTTT. Encoded protein: CATSRDRVWNNSPLHF.